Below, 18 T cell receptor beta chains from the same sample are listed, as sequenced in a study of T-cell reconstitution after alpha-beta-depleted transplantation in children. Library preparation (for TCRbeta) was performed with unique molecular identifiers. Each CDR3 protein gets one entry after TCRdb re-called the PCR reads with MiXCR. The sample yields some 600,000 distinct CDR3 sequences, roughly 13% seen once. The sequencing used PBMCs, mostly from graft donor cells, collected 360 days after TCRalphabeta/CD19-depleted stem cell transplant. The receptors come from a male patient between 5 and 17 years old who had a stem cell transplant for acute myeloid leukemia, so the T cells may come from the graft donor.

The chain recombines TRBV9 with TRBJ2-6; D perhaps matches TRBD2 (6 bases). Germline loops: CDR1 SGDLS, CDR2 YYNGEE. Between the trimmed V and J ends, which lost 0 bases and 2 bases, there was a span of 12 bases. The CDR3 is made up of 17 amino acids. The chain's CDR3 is CASSVGPWGAGANVLTF. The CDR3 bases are TGTGCCAGCAGCGTAGGCCCTTGGGGGGCTGGGGCCAACGTCCTGACTTTC. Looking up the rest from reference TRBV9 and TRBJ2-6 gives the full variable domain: DSGVTQTPKHLITATGQRVTLRCSPRSGDLSVYWYQQSLDQGLQFLIQYYNGEERAKGNILERFSAQQFPDLHSELNLSSLELGDSALYFCASSVGPWGAGANVLTFGAGSRLTVL.

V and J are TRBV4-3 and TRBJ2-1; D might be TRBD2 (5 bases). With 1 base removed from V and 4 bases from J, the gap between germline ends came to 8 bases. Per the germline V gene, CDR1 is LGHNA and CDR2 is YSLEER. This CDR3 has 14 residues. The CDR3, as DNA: TGCGCCAGCAGCCAAGCCGAGGGTTACAATGAGCAGTTCTTC. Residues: CASSQAEGYNEQFF.

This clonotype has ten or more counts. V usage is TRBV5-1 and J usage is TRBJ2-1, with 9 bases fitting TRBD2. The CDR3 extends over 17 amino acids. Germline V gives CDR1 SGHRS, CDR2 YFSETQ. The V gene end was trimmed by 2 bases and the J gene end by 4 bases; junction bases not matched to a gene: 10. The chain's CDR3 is CASSFWAPTSGYNEQFF. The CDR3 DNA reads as TGCGCCAGCAGCTTTTGGGCCCCGACTAGCGGTTACAATGAGCAGTTCTTC.

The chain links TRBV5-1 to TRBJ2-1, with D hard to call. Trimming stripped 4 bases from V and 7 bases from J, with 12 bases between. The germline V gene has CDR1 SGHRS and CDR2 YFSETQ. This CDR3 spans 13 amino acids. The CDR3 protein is CASSPRLTNEQFF. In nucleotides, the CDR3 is TGCGCCAGCAGCCCCCGGTTAACGAATGAGCAGTTCTTC.

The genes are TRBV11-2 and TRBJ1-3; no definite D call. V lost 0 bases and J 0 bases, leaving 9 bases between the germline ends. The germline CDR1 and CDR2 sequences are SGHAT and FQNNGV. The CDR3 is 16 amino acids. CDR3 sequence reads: CASSLDRRYSGNTIYF. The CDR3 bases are TGTGCCAGCAGCTTAGATCGACGGTACTCTGGAAACACCATATATTTT.

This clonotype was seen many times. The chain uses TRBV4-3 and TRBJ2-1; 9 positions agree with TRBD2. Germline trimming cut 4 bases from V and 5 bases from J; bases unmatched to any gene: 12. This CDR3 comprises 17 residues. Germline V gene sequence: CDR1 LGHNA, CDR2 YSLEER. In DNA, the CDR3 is TGCGCCAGCAGCCTTCACCCTAGCGGGGTTAGGGACAATGAGCAGTTCTTC. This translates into CASSLHPSGVRDNEQFF.

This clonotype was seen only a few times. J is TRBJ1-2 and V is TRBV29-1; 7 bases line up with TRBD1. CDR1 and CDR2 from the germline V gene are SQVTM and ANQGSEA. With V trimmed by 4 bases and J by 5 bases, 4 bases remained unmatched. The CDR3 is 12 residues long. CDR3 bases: TGCAGCGTTGCGACAGGGATTTATGGCTACACCTTC. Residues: CSVATGIYGYTF.

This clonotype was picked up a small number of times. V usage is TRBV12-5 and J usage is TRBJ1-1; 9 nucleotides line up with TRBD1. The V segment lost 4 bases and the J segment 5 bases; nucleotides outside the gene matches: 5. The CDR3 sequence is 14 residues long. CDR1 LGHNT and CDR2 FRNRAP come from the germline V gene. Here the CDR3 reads CASGSGQGLTEAFF. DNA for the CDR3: TGTGCTAGTGGTTCTGGACAGGGGCTAACTGAAGCTTTCTTT.

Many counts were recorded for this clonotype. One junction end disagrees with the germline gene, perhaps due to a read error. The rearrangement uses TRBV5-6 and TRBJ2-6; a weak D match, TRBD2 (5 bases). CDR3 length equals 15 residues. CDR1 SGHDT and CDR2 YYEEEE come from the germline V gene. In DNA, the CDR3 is TGCGCCAGCAGCTTCCGGGGTTCTGGGGCCAACGTCCTGACTTTC. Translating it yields CASSFRGSGANVLTF.

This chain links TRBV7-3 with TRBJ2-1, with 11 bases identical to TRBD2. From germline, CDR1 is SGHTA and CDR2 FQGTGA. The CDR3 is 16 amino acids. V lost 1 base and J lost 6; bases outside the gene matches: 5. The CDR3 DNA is TGTGCCAGCAGCTTAATTGGACTAGCGGGCCCCAATGAGCAGTTCTTC. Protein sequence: CASSLIGLAGPNEQFF.

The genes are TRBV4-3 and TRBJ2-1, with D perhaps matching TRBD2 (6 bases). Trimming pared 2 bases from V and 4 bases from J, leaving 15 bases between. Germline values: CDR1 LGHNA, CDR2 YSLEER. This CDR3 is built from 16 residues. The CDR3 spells CASSQLRDLKYNEQFF. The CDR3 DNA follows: TGCGCCAGCAGCCAACTCCGGGACTTGAAGTACAATGAGCAGTTCTTC.

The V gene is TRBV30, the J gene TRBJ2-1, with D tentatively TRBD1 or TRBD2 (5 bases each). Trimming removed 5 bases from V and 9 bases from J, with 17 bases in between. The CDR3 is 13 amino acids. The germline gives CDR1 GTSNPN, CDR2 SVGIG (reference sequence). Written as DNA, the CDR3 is TGTGCCTGGCGGACGGGGCGCGATTTTGAGCAGTTCTTC. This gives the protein CAWRTGRDFEQFF.

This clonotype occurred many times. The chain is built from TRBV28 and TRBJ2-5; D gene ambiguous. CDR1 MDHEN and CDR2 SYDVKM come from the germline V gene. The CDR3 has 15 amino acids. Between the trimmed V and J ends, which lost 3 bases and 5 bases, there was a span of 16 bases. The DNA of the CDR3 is TGTGCCAGCAGTTTCCTACGCCCCCAGTGGGAGACCCAGTACTTC. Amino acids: CASSFLRPQWETQYF.

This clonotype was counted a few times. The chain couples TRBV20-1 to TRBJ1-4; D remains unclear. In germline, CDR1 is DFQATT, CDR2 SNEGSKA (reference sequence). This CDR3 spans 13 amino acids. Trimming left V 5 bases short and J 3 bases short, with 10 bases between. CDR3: CSAPGLANEKLFF. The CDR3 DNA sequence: TGCAGTGCTCCCGGTTTGGCTAATGAAAAACTGTTTTTT.

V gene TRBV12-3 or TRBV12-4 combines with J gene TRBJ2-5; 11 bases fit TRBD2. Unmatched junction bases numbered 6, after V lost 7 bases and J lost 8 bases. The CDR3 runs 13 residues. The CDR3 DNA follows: TGTGCCAGCAACAGGGGACTAGCGGAAACCCAGTACTTC. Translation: CASNRGLAETQYF.

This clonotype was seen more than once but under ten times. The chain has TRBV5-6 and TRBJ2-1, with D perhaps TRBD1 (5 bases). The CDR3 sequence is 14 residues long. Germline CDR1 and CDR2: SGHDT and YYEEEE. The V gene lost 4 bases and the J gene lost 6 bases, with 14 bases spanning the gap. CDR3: CASSLPEQGNEQFF. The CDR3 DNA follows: TGTGCCAGCAGCCTTCCCGAGCAGGGCAATGAGCAGTTCTTC.

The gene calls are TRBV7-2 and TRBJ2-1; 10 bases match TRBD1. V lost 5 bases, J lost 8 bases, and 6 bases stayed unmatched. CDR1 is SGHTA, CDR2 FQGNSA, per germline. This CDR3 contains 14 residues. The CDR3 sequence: CASSIGQGVYEQFF. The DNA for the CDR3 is TGTGCCAGCAGCATCGGACAGGGGGTTTATGAGCAGTTCTTC.

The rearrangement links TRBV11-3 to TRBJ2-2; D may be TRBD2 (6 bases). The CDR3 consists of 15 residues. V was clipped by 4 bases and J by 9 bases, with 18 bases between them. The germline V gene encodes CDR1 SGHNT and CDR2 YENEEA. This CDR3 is CASSSPRDSPRELFF. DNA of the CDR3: TGTGCCAGCAGCTCCCCCCGGGACTCCCCTCGGGAGCTGTTTTTT.